These 7 T cell receptor beta chains came from one sample sequenced in a study of beta chain features in type 1 diabetes. Study-wide findings and caveats: All four CD4+ subsets from Type 1 diabetes patients carried moderately but significantly shorter TCRB CDR3s.

These receptors have no known antigen. Since all of the isolated RNA was reverse transcribed, expressed TCRB transcripts were what got sequenced. Measured with immunoSEQ multiplex PCR; TCRdb has only the in-frame clones, and not every one. This sample yields 45,000 to 65,000 clones, of which roughly half are seen a single time; around 2.5% belongs to the top ten. The sequencing sample was made of Tregs from blood. The source is a woman between 40 and 50 years old with type 1 diabetes.

The chain employs TRBV29-1 and TRBJ1-1; D uncertain. Per germline, CDR1 SQVTM and CDR2 ANQGSEA. The CDR3 totals 10 residues. The V end lost 4 bases, the J end lost 3 bases, and 3 bases lay between the germline ends. CDR3 in amino acids: CSVVYTEAFF. The DNA for the CDR3 is TGCAGCGTTGTCTACACTGAAGCTTTCTTT.

The rearrangement joins TRBV7-9 to TRBJ1-5, with 8 bases identical to TRBD1. V shed 0 bases and J 6 bases; nucleotides not matched to a gene: 7. The CDR3 is made up of 16 amino acids. CDR1 is SEHNR and CDR2 is FQNEAQ in the germline V gene (reference sequence). The CDR3, as DNA: TGTGCCAGCAGCTTAGCGTACGGACAGGGATCTCAGCCCCAGCATTTT. Protein: CASSLAYGQGSQPQHF.

This clone was seen just once. The chain has TRBV9 and TRBJ2-1; D unclear. Trimming stripped 0 bases from V and 0 bases from J, with 10 bases between. CDR3 length equals 16 residues. Germline assignment: CDR1 SGDLS and CDR2 YYNGEE. The CDR3 region is CASSVGGGRSYNEQFF. DNA for the CDR3: TGTGCCAGCAGCGTAGGAGGCGGCCGCTCCTACAATGAGCAGTTCTTC.

The V and J genes are TRBV7-2 and TRBJ1-5; 8 bases line up with TRBD1. V shed 9 bases and J 0 bases; nucleotides not matched to a gene: 4. Per the germline V gene, CDR1 is SGHTA and CDR2 is FQGNSA. The CDR3 spans 14 residues. The CDR3 protein is CASTGGNSNQPQHF. In nucleotides, the CDR3 is TGTGCCAGTACAGGGGGGAATAGCAATCAGCCCCAGCATTTT.

Comment on this clone: The sample contains more than one DNA sequence encoding this CDR3. The gene calls are TRBV28 and TRBJ1-2; D is possibly TRBD1 (5 bases). V lost 3 bases and J lost 4, with 9 bases in between. Per the germline V gene, CDR1 is MDHEN and CDR2 is SYDVKM. The CDR3 covers 13 residues. The CDR3 is CASSLTDSYGYTF. The CDR3 DNA follows: TGTGCCAGCAGTTTGACAGATAGCTATGGCTACACCTTC.

This chain joins TRBV4-3 and TRBJ2-1; tentative D call: TRBD1 (6 bases). The V and J ends lost 0 bases and 2 bases respectively, with 8 bases between them. Germline V gene lookup returns CDR1 LGHNA and CDR2 YSLEER. CDR3 size: 15 residues. CDR3 coding DNA: TGCGCCAGCAGCCAAGATTGGGGGCCCTACAATGAGCAGTTCTTC. It specifies CASSQDWGPYNEQFF.

The chain links TRBV2 to TRBJ1-2; a possible D gene is TRBD1 (5 bases). The V and J ends lost 0 bases and 12 bases respectively, with 11 bases between them. Germline V CDR1 and CDR2: SNHLY, FYNNEI. The CDR3 totals 12 residues. The CDR3 DNA reads TGTGCCAGCAGTGAAGCGTGGGAGGGGCACACCTTC. Encoded protein: CASSEAWEGHTF.